Shown below are 13 T cell receptor beta chains from a single sample sequenced in a study of cytomegalovirus exposure and HLA in healthy donors (dated by TCRdb to the late 2010s). The library was obtained by the immunoSEQ multiplex PCR assay. A mixture of 60 forward primers for TCR Vbeta segments and 13 reverse primers for TCR Jbeta segments was used in the multiplex PCR. Not all clones reach the TCRdb copy of this immuneACCESS table, which keeps in-frame sequences only. Checked studies attribute under half of the gap to unresolved V genes and leave the rest unexplained. For this sample there are about 260,000 clones; about 66% appear just once. The ten largest account for under 3% of the sample. The sequenced sample was PBMCs. The receptors come from a female donor in good health and CMV-seronegative.

This clone has more than one count but fewer than ten. This chain joins TRBV14 and TRBJ1-1, with D perhaps TRBD1 (6 bases). There are 15 residues in the CDR3. The germline gives CDR1 SGHDN, CDR2 FVKESK. V was clipped by 0 bases and J by 3 bases, with 11 bases between them. CDR3 DNA sequence: TGTGCCAGCAGCCAAGATCGCAGGGGCTACACTGAAGCTTTCTTT. Protein sequence: CASSQDRRGYTEAFF.

The chain is built from TRBV7-2 and TRBJ2-5; possibly TRBD2 for D (6 bases). In germline, CDR1 is SGHTA, CDR2 FQGNSA. The CDR3 is made up of 16 amino acids. Trimming stripped 5 bases from V and 2 bases from J, with 18 bases between. The CDR3 DNA is TGTGCCAGCAGCCTACTAGGAGGGCTCAATCAAGAGACCCAGTACTTC. This gives the protein CASSLLGGLNQETQYF.

The chain combines TRBV25-1 with TRBJ2-2; 12 bases are a match to TRBD2. Germline loops: CDR1 MGHDK, CDR2 SYGVNS. The J segment lost 3 bases and the V segment lost 4 bases, leaving 6 bases of the junction unmatched. The CDR3 has 17 amino acids. The CDR3 protein is CASSGRLAGGHTGELFF. In DNA, the CDR3 is TGTGCCAGCAGTGGAAGGCTAGCGGGAGGGCACACCGGGGAGCTGTTTTTT.

The chain carries TRBV27 and TRBJ2-1; perhaps TRBD1 as D (6 bases). The CDR3 sequence is 16 residues long. Germline V gene data show CDR1 as MNHEY and CDR2 as SMNVEV (reference sequence). V gave up 7 bases and J gave up 0 bases, with 16 bases separating them. The CDR3 protein is CASTGALGRSYNEQFF. The CDR3 DNA follows: TGTGCCAGCACAGGGGCGTTGGGACGCTCCTACAATGAGCAGTTCTTC.

This clone was observed a handful of times. The chain joins TRBV5-1 to TRBJ2-7, with 11 bases aligning to TRBD2. J lost 4 bases, V lost 4 bases, and 13 bases had no gene match. Germline V gene lookup returns CDR1 SGHRS and CDR2 YFSETQ. This CDR3 has 17 amino acids. CDR3 nucleotides: TGCGCCAGCAGCCTGGGGACTAGCGGTCCTAGGGGGTACGAGCAGTACTTC. Amino acid sequence: CASSLGTSGPRGYEQYF. The complete variable domain, with remaining parts taken from reference TRBV5-1 and TRBJ2-7, reads KAGVTQTPRYLIKTRGQQVTLSCSPISGHRSVSWYQQTPGQGLQFLFEYFSETQRNKGNFPGRFSGRQFSNSRSEMNVSTLELGDSALYLCASSLGTSGPRGYEQYFGPGTRLTVT.

The chain has TRBV6-1 and TRBJ2-3; possibly TRBD1 for D (5 bases). The germline V and J ends were trimmed by 6 bases and 2 bases, with 9 bases remaining between them. Looked up from germline, CDR1 is MNHNS and CDR2 is SASEGT. The CDR3 is 13 amino acids. The CDR3 DNA reads TGTGCCAGCAGAGACAGCCCCACAGATACGCAGTATTTT. Protein sequence: CASRDSPTDTQYF.

The gene calls are TRBV10-2 and TRBJ2-1; TRBD2 matches 9 bases. With 3 bases clipped from V and 9 bases from J, the junction kept 9 bases outside the gene matches. Germline-derived CDR1 and CDR2 are WSHSY and SAAADI. This CDR3 region has 15 residues. The CDR3, as DNA: TGCGCCAGCAGTGATGGAGGACTAGCGCCGGGTGAGCAGTTCTTC. This encodes CASSDGGLAPGEQFF.

A single count supports this clone. The rearrangement links TRBV5-6 to TRBJ2-5; 8 positions agree with TRBD2. V lost 2 bases, J lost 2 bases, and 11 bases stayed unmatched. The CDR3 totals 17 residues. The germline V gene encodes CDR1 SGHDT and CDR2 YYEEEE. CDR3 sequence: CASSFSFSIAGQETQYF. In DNA form, the CDR3 reads TGTGCCAGCAGCTTCAGCTTCTCCATAGCGGGACAAGAGACCCAGTACTTC.

The V call is TRBV6-1, the J call TRBJ2-6, with D hard to call. This CDR3 region has 18 residues. V was pared by 2 bases and J by 0 bases, with 14 bases between. Germline lookup yields CDR1 MNHNS and CDR2 SASEGT. The CDR3 spells CASSELGRTPSGANVLTF. The CDR3 bases are TGTGCCAGCAGTGAATTGGGCAGAACTCCCTCTGGGGCCAACGTCCTGACTTTC.

In its sample, this clone was seen a few times. The V gene is TRBV5-1, the J gene TRBJ2-1, with 8 positions matching TRBD1. Unmatched junction bases numbered 5, after V lost 0 bases and J lost 6 bases. CDR3 length equals 15 residues. CDR1 and CDR2 (germline): SGHRS, YFSETQ. CDR3 residues: CASSLDGTGPNEQFF. Here the CDR3 DNA reads TGCGCCAGCAGCTTGGATGGGACAGGCCCCAATGAGCAGTTCTTC.

V gene TRBV9 combines with J gene TRBJ2-7, with 9 bases fitting TRBD2. Trimming removed 4 bases from V and 5 bases from J; junction bases left unmatched: 10. Germline values: CDR1 SGDLS, CDR2 YYNGEE. This CDR3 is built from 15 residues. The CDR3 region is CASSPGGLAGNEQYF. CDR3 nucleotide sequence: TGTGCCAGCAGCCCAGGGGGGCTAGCGGGAAACGAGCAGTACTTC.

The V and J genes are TRBV7-8 and TRBJ2-2; 7 nucleotides match TRBD2. Germline V gene data show CDR1 as SGHVS and CDR2 as FQNEAQ. J lost 1 base, V lost 5 bases, and 4 bases had no gene match. The CDR3 totals 15 residues. CDR3 protein: CASSEKRGNTGELFF. Written as DNA, the CDR3 is TGTGCCAGCAGCGAGAAGCGGGGGAACACCGGGGAGCTGTTTTTT.

The chain links TRBV25-1 to TRBJ2-3; weak D call: TRBD1 (6 bases). The CDR3 totals 14 residues. Germline values: CDR1 MGHDK, CDR2 SYGVNS. Trimming cost V 5 bases and J 1 base, with 10 bases left between them. The CDR3 region is CASSIQGGTDTQYF. The CDR3, as DNA: TGTGCCAGCAGTATACAGGGAGGCACAGATACGCAGTATTTT.